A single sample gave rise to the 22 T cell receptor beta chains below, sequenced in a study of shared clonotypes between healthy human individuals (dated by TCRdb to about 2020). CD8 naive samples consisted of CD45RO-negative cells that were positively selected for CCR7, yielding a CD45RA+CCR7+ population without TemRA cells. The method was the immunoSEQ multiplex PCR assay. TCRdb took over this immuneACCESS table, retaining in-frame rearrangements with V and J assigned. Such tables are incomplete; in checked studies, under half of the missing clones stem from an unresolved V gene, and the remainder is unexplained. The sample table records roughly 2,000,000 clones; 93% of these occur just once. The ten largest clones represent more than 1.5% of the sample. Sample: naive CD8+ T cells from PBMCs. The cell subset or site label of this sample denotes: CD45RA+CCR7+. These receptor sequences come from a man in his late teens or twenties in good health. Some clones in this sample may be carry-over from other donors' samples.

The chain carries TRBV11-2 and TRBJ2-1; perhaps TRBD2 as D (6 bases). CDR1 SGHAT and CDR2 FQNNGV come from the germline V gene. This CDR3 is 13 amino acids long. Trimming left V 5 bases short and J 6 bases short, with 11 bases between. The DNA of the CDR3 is TGTGCCAGCAGCCGAGCGGGCATCAATGAGCAGTTCTTC. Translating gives CASSRAGINEQFF.

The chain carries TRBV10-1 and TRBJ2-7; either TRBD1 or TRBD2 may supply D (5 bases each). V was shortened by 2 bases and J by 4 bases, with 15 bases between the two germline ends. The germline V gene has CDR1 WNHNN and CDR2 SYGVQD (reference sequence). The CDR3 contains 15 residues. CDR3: CASSEGLAGIYEQYF. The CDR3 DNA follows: TGCGCCAGCAGTGAGGGGCTAGCAGGGATTTACGAGCAGTACTTC.

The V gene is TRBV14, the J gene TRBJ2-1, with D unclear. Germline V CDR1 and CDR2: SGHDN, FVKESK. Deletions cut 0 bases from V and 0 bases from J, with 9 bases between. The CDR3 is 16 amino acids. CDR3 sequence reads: CASSQDLRRSYNEQFF. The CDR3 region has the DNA TGTGCCAGCAGCCAAGACCTCCGGCGCTCCTACAATGAGCAGTTCTTC.

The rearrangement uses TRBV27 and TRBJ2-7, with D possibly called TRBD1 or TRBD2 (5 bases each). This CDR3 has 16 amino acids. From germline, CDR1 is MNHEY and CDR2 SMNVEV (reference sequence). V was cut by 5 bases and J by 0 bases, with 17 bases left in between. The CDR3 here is CASSPGPGTSSYEQYF. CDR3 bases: TGTGCCAGCAGTCCCGGGCCGGGGACCAGCTCCTACGAGCAGTACTTC.

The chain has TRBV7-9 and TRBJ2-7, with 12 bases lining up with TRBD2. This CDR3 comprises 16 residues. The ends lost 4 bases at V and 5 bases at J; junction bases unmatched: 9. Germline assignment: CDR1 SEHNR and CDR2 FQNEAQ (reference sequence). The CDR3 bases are TGTGCCAGCAGCTCGCTAGCGGGAGGGCCCTCGGACGAGCAGTACTTC. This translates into CASSSLAGGPSDEQYF.

The CDR3 sequence is CASSQVLMEVRNTGELFF. In nucleotides, the CDR3 is TGCGCCAGCAGCCAAGTTCTAATGGAAGTAAGGAACACCGGGGAGCTGTTTTTT. J is TRBJ2-2 and V is TRBV4-1; no reliable D call. The V and J ends lost 1 base and 1 base respectively, with 16 bases between them. Germline V lookup: CDR1 MGHRA, CDR2 YSYEKL. This CDR3 is built from 18 residues.

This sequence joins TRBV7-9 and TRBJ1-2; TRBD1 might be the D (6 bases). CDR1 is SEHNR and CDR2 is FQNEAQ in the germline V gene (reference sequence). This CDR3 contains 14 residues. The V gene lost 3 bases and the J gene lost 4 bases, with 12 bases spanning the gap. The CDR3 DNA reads TGTGCCAGCAGCTTCTTAGTGGGGGCCTATGGCTACACCTTC. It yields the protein CASSFLVGAYGYTF.

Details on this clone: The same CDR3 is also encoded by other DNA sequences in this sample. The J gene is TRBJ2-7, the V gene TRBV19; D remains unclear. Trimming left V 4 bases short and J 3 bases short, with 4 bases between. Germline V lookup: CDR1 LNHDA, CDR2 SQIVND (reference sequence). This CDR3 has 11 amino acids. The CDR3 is CASSSGYEQYF. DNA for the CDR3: TGTGCCAGTAGTAGTGGCTACGAGCAGTACTTC.

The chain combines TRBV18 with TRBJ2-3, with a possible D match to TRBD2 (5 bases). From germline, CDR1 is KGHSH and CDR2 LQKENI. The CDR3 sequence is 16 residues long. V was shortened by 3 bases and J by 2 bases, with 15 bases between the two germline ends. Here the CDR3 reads CASSPGPRDPTDTQYF. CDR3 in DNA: TGTGCCAGCTCACCCGGGCCCCGGGATCCCACAGATACGCAGTATTTT.

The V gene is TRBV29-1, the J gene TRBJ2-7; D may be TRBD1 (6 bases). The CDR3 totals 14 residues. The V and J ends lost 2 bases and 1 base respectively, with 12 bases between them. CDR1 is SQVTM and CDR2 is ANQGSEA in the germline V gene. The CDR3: CSVEFTGMSYEQYF. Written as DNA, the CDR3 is TGCAGCGTTGAATTTACAGGGATGTCCTACGAGCAGTACTTC.

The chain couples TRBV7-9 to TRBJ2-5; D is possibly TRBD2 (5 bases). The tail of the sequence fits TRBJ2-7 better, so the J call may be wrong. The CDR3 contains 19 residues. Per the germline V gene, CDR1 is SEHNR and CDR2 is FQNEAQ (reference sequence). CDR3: CASRQPIVTSATSSYEQYF. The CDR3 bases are TGTGCCAGCAGGCAACCTATAGTCACTAGTGCGACGAGCTCCTACGAGCAGTACTTC.

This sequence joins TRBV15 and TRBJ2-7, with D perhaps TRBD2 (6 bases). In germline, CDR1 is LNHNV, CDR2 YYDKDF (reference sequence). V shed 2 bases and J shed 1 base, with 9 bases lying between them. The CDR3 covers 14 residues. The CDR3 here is CATSRTRESYEQYF. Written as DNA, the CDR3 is TGTGCCACCAGCAGAACCCGGGAGTCCTACGAGCAGTACTTC.

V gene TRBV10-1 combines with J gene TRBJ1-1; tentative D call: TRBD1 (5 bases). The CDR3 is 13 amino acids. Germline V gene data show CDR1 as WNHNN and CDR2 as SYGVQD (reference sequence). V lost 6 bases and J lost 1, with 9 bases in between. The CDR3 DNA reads TGCGCCAGCAGAATCGACAGGAACACTGAAGCTTTCTTT. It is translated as CASRIDRNTEAFF.

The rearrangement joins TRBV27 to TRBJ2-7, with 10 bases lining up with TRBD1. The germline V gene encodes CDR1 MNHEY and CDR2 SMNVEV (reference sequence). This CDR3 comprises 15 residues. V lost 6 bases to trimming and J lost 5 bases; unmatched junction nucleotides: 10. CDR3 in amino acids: CASSPIMGQGNEQYF. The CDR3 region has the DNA TGTGCCAGCAGCCCGATAATGGGACAGGGGAACGAGCAGTACTTC.

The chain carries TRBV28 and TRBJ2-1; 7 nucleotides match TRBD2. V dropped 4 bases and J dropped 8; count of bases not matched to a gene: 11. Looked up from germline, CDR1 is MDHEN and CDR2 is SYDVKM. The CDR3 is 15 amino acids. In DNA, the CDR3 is TGTGCCAGCAGTTCCCCCGGGGCGGGAGAGGATGAGCAGTTCTTC. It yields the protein CASSSPGAGEDEQFF.

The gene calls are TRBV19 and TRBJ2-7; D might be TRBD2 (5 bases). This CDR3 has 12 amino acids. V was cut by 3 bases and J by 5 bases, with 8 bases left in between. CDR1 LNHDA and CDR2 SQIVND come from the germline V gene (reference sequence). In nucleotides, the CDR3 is TGTGCCAGTAGTATTACGAGGGACGAGCAGTACTTC. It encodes CASSITRDEQYF. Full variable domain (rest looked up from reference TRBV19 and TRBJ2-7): DGGITQSPKYLFRKEGQNVTLSCEQNLNHDAMYWYRQDPGQGLRLIYYSQIVNDFQKGDIAEGYSVSREKKESFPLTVTSAQKNPTAFYLCASSITRDEQYFGPGTRLTVT.

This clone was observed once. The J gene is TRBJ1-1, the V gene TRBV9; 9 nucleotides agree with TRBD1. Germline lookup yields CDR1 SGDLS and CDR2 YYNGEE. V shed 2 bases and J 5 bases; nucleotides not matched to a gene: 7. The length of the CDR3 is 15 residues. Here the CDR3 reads CASSVNRGPGTEAFF. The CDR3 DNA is TGTGCCAGCAGCGTGAACAGGGGGCCAGGGACTGAAGCTTTCTTT.

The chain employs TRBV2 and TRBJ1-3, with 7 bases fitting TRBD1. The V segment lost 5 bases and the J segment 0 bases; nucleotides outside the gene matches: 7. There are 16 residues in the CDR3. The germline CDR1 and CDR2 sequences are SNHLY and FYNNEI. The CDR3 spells CASSHDRERSGNTIYF. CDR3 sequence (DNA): TGTGCCAGCAGTCACGACAGGGAACGCTCTGGAAACACCATATATTTT.

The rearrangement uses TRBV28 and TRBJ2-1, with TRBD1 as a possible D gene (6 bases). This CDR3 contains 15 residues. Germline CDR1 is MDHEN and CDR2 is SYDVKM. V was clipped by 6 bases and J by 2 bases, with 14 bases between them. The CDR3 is CASRHRVGTYNEQFF. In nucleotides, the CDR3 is TGTGCCAGCAGACACAGGGTAGGGACCTACAATGAGCAGTTCTTC.

The CDR3 DNA reads TGCAGCGTTGAAGGGGGGCTAGCGGATTACAATGAGCAGTTCTTC. Amino acid sequence: CSVEGGLADYNEQFF. The J gene is TRBJ2-1, the V gene TRBV29-1, with D maybe TRBD2 (7 bases). Germline-derived CDR1 and CDR2 are SQVTM and ANQGSEA. Trimming removed 1 base from V and 4 bases from J, with 14 bases in between. This CDR3 spans 15 amino acids.

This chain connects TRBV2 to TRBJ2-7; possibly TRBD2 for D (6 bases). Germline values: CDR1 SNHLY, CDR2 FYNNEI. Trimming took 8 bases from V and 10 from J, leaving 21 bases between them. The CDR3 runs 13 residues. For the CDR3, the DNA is TGTGCCAGCTGGGGGGTTGACGATAAGAGCCAGTACTTC. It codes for CASWGVDDKSQYF.

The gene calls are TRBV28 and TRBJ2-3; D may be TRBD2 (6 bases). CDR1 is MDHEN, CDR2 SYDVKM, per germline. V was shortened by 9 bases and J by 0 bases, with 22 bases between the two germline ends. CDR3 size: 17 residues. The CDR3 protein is CASATLYERVSTDTQYF. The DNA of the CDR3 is TGTGCCAGTGCTACCCTCTATGAGCGGGTTAGCACAGATACGCAGTATTTT.